One sample yielded the 25 T cell receptor beta chains listed below, sequenced in a study of type 1 regulatory T cells. A single record per CDR3 protein comes from TCRdb applying MiXCR to the reads. The sample has 60,000 to 70,000 distinct CDR3 sequences; about three fifths are singletons. These receptors' targets are unknown. The sequenced sample consisted of cultured T cells, either the whole culture or a sorted T cell fraction (not recorded which). Specified subset: Tr1-enriched cell product generated in vitro against host alloantigens. The receptors here all came from a human donor in good health.

The CDR3 region is CAISSTYEQYF. CDR3 sequence (DNA): TGTGCCATCAGTTCCACCTACGAGCAGTACTTC. V gene TRBV10-3 combines with J gene TRBJ2-7, with D hard to call. The CDR3 totals 11 residues. Germline CDR1 ENHRY, CDR2 SYGVKD. Trimming shortened V by 5 bases and J by 2 bases, and 4 bases separated the two germline ends.

This clonotype has a handful of counts. The J gene is TRBJ2-1, the V gene TRBV10-2; no firm D call. Germline lookup yields CDR1 WSHSY and CDR2 SAAADI. There are 13 residues in the CDR3. V gave up 3 bases and J gave up 6 bases, with 9 bases separating them. In nucleotides, the CDR3 is TGCGCCAGCAGTGATAATACGGGCAATGAGCAGTTCTTC. This sequence encodes CASSDNTGNEQFF.

This clonotype was observed once. The chain is built from TRBV20-1 and TRBJ2-1, with D unresolved. CDR3 length equals 13 residues. CDR1 and CDR2 from the germline V gene are DFQATT and SNEGSKA (reference sequence). The V gene lost 4 bases and the J gene lost 10 bases, with 17 bases spanning the gap. The CDR3: CSAISLGLGEQFF. CDR3 nucleotide sequence: TGCAGTGCTATCAGCCTAGGGTTGGGCGAGCAGTTCTTC.

This clonotype was observed a few times. The chain uses TRBV6-2 or TRBV6-3 and TRBJ2-7; 8 bases agree with TRBD2. This CDR3 comprises 16 residues. CDR1 and CDR2 (germline): MNHEY, SVGEGT. V gave up 6 bases and J gave up 2 bases; unmatched junction bases: 12. The DNA of the CDR3 is TGTGCCAGCAGACAAGGGCGCGGGAGGCCAACCTACGAGCAGTACTTC. As protein: CASRQGRGRPTYEQYF.

The sample holds many counts of this clonotype. This chain joins TRBV28 and TRBJ2-2, with D possibly TRBD2 on 6 matching bases. Looked up from germline, CDR1 is MDHEN and CDR2 is SYDVKM. V lost 6 bases and J lost 0, with 17 bases in between. This CDR3 has 17 residues. The CDR3 protein is CASRAGRPSANTGELFF. The DNA for the CDR3 is TGTGCCAGCAGGGCGGGACGACCAAGCGCGAACACCGGGGAGCTGTTTTTT.

This sequence joins TRBV7-8 and TRBJ2-1; TRBD2 matches at 7 bases. CDR1 is SGHVS, CDR2 FQNEAQ, per germline. The CDR3 runs to 18 residues. The V segment lost 5 bases and the J segment 0 bases; nucleotides outside the gene matches: 13. The CDR3 region is CASSPQQRDLYSYNEQFF. The CDR3 DNA is TGTGCCAGCAGCCCCCAACAGCGGGACCTATACTCCTACAATGAGCAGTTCTTC.

This chain joins TRBV12-5 and TRBJ1-6, with 9 bases identical to TRBD1. V lost 3 bases, J lost 7 bases, and 7 bases stayed unmatched. The CDR3 length is 16 residues. Germline V gene data show CDR1 as LGHNT and CDR2 as FRNRAP. CDR3 nucleotide sequence: TGTGCTAGTGGTTTTCTAGGACAGGGGACGAATTCACCCCTCCACTTT. Amino acids: CASGFLGQGTNSPLHF.

This sequence joins TRBV12-3 or TRBV12-4 and TRBJ1-1; D may be TRBD1 (6 bases). This CDR3 spans 15 amino acids. Trimming cost V 7 bases and J 4 bases, with 19 bases left between them. CDR3 nucleotides: TGTGCCAGCACTAACCAGGGGATTCCAGGCACTGAAGCTTTCTTT. Its protein is CASTNQGIPGTEAFF.

This clonotype was observed a few times. The V gene is TRBV27, the J gene TRBJ1-2; D unresolved. The CDR3 extends over 13 amino acids. Trimming stripped 8 bases from V and 0 bases from J, with 10 bases between. Germline V gives CDR1 MNHEY, CDR2 SMNVEV (reference sequence). The CDR3 sequence is CASSTRANYGYTF. CDR3 bases: TGTGCCAGCTCCACCCGAGCTAACTATGGCTACACCTTC.

The chain carries TRBV30 and TRBJ1-2; the D gene is possibly TRBD1 (6 bases). Trimming took off 1 base at V and 4 bases at J, with 13 bases between the two ends. CDR1 and CDR2 from the germline V gene are GTSNPN and SVGIG (reference sequence). The CDR3 spans 14 residues. The CDR3 protein is CAWSGRGQPYGYTF. The CDR3 DNA reads TGTGCCTGGAGTGGACGGGGGCAGCCCTATGGCTACACCTTC.

The V call is TRBV3-1, the J call TRBJ2-1, with TRBD2 identical over 7 bases. CDR1 is LGHDT, CDR2 YNNKEL, per germline (reference sequence). Unmatched junction bases numbered 4, after V lost 1 base and J lost 7 bases. This CDR3 is built from 14 residues. CDR3 bases: TGTGCCAGCAGCCAAGGGTGGGAGGGGAATGAGCAGTTCTTC. This gives the protein CASSQGWEGNEQFF.

The V call is TRBV6-1, the J call TRBJ2-5; no reliable D call. Looked up from germline, CDR1 is MNHNS and CDR2 is SASEGT. The CDR3 consists of 15 residues. Deletions cut 6 bases from V and 2 bases from J, with 16 bases between. The CDR3 nucleotides are TGTGCCAGCAGCACTGGCGTTGTTGAACAAGAGACCCAGTACTTC. This translates into CASSTGVVEQETQYF.

This chain uses TRBV4-1 with TRBJ2-5; no clear D gene. The ends were cut back, 8 bases at V and 5 bases at J, with 9 bases in the middle. The CDR3 runs 11 residues. Germline assignment: CDR1 MGHRA and CDR2 YSYEKL. CDR3: CASGSRETQYF. CDR3 bases: TGCGCCAGCGGTTCTCGGGAGACCCAGTACTTC.

The J gene is TRBJ1-5, the V gene TRBV3-1, with D possibly being TRBD1 (6 bases). V was clipped by 5 bases and J by 3 bases, with 14 bases between them. CDR3 length: 15 amino acids. Germline values: CDR1 LGHDT, CDR2 YNNKEL (reference sequence). The CDR3 DNA is TGTGCCAGCAGCGAAACGACAGGTTCCAATCAGCCCCAGCATTTT. This translates into CASSETTGSNQPQHF.

The chain has TRBV4-3 and TRBJ2-5; 7 bases align to TRBD1. Trimming took 0 bases from V and 5 from J; bases not matched to a gene: 6. The V gene's germline CDR1 is LGHNA and CDR2 YSLEER. CDR3 length equals 15 residues. The CDR3 coding sequence is TGCGCCAGCAGCCAAGACAGGGGGTTTGGGGAGACCCAGTACTTC. This encodes CASSQDRGFGETQYF.

The rearrangement links TRBV4-1 to TRBJ2-2; D remains unclear. CDR3 length: 14 residues. Germline V CDR1 and CDR2: MGHRA, YSYEKL. V shed 1 base and J shed 5 bases, with 8 bases lying between them. The chain's CDR3 is CASSQGGWTGELFF. The CDR3 region has the DNA TGCGCCAGCAGCCAAGGAGGATGGACCGGGGAGCTGTTTTTT.

The chain couples TRBV2 to TRBJ2-5; no definite D call. CDR1 and CDR2 (germline): SNHLY, FYNNEI. Deletions cut 8 bases from V and 5 bases from J, with 18 bases between. This CDR3 is built from 14 residues. CDR3: CASPLAGERETQYF. In DNA, the CDR3 is TGTGCCAGCCCGTTGGCTGGAGAGAGGGAGACCCAGTACTTC. Looking up the rest from reference TRBV2 and TRBJ2-5 gives the full variable domain: EPEVTQTPSHQVTQMGQEVILRCVPISNHLYFYWYRQILGQKVEFLVSFYNNEISEKSEIFDDQFSVERPDGSNFTLKIRSTKLEDSAMYFCASPLAGERETQYFGPGTRLLVL.

This chain joins TRBV7-2 and TRBJ2-3; 9 bases fit TRBD2. In germline, CDR1 is SGHTA, CDR2 FQGNSA. Trimming at V came to 2 bases and at J to 2 bases, leaving 11 bases not matched to a gene. The CDR3 consists of 18 residues. CDR3 nucleotide sequence: TGTGCCAGCAGCTTAAGGGGGGCTAGCGGGACCAACACAGATACGCAGTATTTT. The encoded protein is CASSLRGASGTNTDTQYF.

To note about this clonotype: Possible read error: a much larger clone is one base away. The rearrangement links TRBV7-2 to TRBJ2-5, with D perhaps matching TRBD2 (5 bases). The CDR3 has 14 amino acids. V was clipped by 1 base and J by 9 bases, with 15 bases between them. CDR1 SGHTA and CDR2 FQGNSA come from the germline V gene. The CDR3 region is CASSLGRTAQSQYF. The CDR3 DNA sequence: TGTGCCAGCAGCTTAGGGAGGACTGCCCAGTCCCAGTACTTC. The full variable domain, in which reference TRBV7-2 and TRBJ2-5 provide the parts outside the CDR3, is GAGVSQSPSNKVTEKGKDVELRCDPISGHTALYWYRQSLGQGLEFLIYFQGNSAPDKSGLPSDRFSAERTGGSVSTLTIQRTQQEDSAVYLCASSLGRTAQSQYFGPGTRLLVL.

The chain's CDR3 is CSAGSTSGAYNEQFF. DNA of the CDR3: TGCAGTGCTGGGTCGACTAGCGGGGCCTACAATGAGCAGTTCTTC. The chain recombines TRBV20-1 with TRBJ2-1; 11 bases are shared with TRBD2. The V and J ends lost 5 bases and 2 bases, in that order; junction bases with no gene match: 5. This CDR3 comprises 15 residues. The germline V gene has CDR1 DFQATT and CDR2 SNEGSKA (reference sequence).

V and J are TRBV20-1 and TRBJ2-3; D is possibly TRBD2 (6 bases). Germline values: CDR1 DFQATT, CDR2 SNEGSKA (reference sequence). This CDR3 comprises 15 residues. Trimming shortened V by 2 bases and J by 2 bases, and 14 bases separated the two germline ends. Here the CDR3 reads CSARPGATTTDTQYF. The CDR3 DNA follows: TGCAGTGCTAGACCGGGAGCAACAACCACAGATACGCAGTATTTT.

This clonotype has only a few counts. V gene TRBV4-1 combines with J gene TRBJ2-7; D is ambiguous. The CDR3 has 15 residues. Deletions cut 0 bases from V and 2 bases from J, with 11 bases between. In germline, CDR1 is MGHRA, CDR2 YSYEKL. Here the CDR3 reads CASSQDSPRAYEQYF. In DNA, the CDR3 is TGCGCCAGCAGCCAAGATTCCCCTAGGGCCTACGAGCAGTACTTC.

This clonotype was seen a few times. J is TRBJ2-6 and V is TRBV14; TRBD1 or TRBD2 may be the D gene (6 bases each). The V gene lost 4 bases and the J gene lost 0 bases, with 28 bases spanning the gap. Germline CDR1 and CDR2: SGHDN and FVKESK. The length of the CDR3 is 22 residues. CDR3 DNA: TGTGCCAGCAGCCGGAACTACCAAAGGGGGGCCGGCCCCCTCTCTGGGGCCAACGTCCTGACTTTC. It specifies CASSRNYQRGAGPLSGANVLTF.

The chain joins TRBV29-1 to TRBJ1-1; 10 nucleotides line up with TRBD1. There are 14 residues in the CDR3. Losses at the gene ends were 5 bases for V and 0 bases for J; bases not matched to a gene: 3. CDR1 is SQVTM and CDR2 is ANQGSEA in the germline V gene. In DNA, the CDR3 is TGCAGCGTTCGGACAGGGGGTTTGAACACTGAAGCTTTCTTT. The encoded protein is CSVRTGGLNTEAFF.

The chain recombines TRBV19 with TRBJ2-7, with 7 bases aligning to TRBD1. V lost 8 bases and J lost 4; bases outside the gene matches: 5. From germline, CDR1 is LNHDA and CDR2 SQIVND (reference sequence). CDR3 length: 12 residues. The CDR3 protein is CASEGRGYEQYF. The CDR3 DNA follows: TGTGCCAGTGAAGGCAGGGGGTACGAGCAGTACTTC. Variable domain in full (rest from reference TRBV19 and TRBJ2-7): DGGITQSPKYLFRKEGQNVTLSCEQNLNHDAMYWYRQDPGQGLRLIYYSQIVNDFQKGDIAEGYSVSREKKESFPLTVTSAQKNPTAFYLCASEGRGYEQYFGPGTRLTVT.